The next 20 T cell receptor beta chains were all read from a single sample in a study of T-cell memory formation after mild COVID-19. TCRdb ran MiXCR on the 5' RACE reads and lists one entry per CDR3 protein. The sample consists of about 130,000 distinct CDR3 sequences, more than 15% of them appearing once. Sequenced material: PBMCs or a T cell subset sorted from them (not recorded which). The receptors here all came from a man younger than 35 who had mild COVID-19 (a few samples of this study predate the infection). Cell type and time point are not known.

A few counts support this clonotype. The chain uses TRBV5-1 and TRBJ1-2; 7 nucleotides agree with TRBD1. CDR1 is SGHRS, CDR2 YFSETQ, per germline. The V gene end was trimmed by 3 bases and the J gene end by 3 bases; junction bases not matched to a gene: 2. The CDR3 spans 13 residues. CDR3 sequence (DNA): TGCGCCAGCAGCTCAGGGGGTGACTATGGCTACACCTTC. This sequence encodes CASSSGGDYGYTF.

A few counts support this clonotype. The rearrangement links TRBV7-2 to TRBJ2-3; TRBD2 matches 9 bases. Unmatched junction bases numbered 12, after V lost 5 bases and J lost 3 bases. The CDR3 covers 17 residues. From germline, CDR1 is SGHTA and CDR2 FQGNSA. The CDR3 sequence is CASSATVAGAGTDTQYF. DNA of the CDR3: TGTGCCAGCAGCGCCACGGTAGCGGGGGCAGGAACAGATACGCAGTATTTT.

The rearrangement uses TRBV20-1 and TRBJ2-7, with 7 positions matching TRBD1. V dropped 3 bases and J dropped 7; count of bases not matched to a gene: 6. The CDR3 covers 12 residues. Germline V lookup: CDR1 DFQATT, CDR2 SNEGSKA (reference sequence). The CDR3 DNA sequence: TGCAGTGCTAGGAGGGGGCAAGTGGAGCAGTACTTC. Amino acid sequence: CSARRGQVEQYF.

This clonotype turned up a few times. This chain joins TRBV7-2 and TRBJ2-4; possibly TRBD1 for D (6 bases). In germline, CDR1 is SGHTA, CDR2 FQGNSA. The germline V and J ends were trimmed by 1 base and 6 bases, with 16 bases remaining between them. The length of the CDR3 is 16 residues. CDR3 sequence reads: CASSLDPQGSRNIQYF. As DNA, the CDR3 is TGTGCCAGCAGCTTAGACCCCCAGGGGAGTAGAAACATTCAGTACTTC.

This clonotype was seen ten or more times. The chain joins TRBV11-2 to TRBJ1-2, with D uncertain. This CDR3 contains 12 residues. Trimming pared 5 bases from V and 5 bases from J, leaving 9 bases between. Germline-derived CDR1 and CDR2 are SGHAT and FQNNGV. The CDR3 sequence is CASSQYEYGYTF. The DNA of the CDR3 is TGTGCCAGCAGCCAGTATGAGTATGGCTACACCTTC.

This clonotype came up a few times. This chain connects TRBV6-5 to TRBJ2-7; tentatively, D is TRBD1 (6 bases). The germline V and J ends were trimmed by 6 bases and 6 bases, with 18 bases remaining between them. Germline V gene data show CDR1 as MNHEY and CDR2 as SVGAGI. The CDR3 spans 14 residues. CDR3 DNA sequence: TGTGCCAGCAGATATCAGGGGTTCAGGGGCGAGCAGTACTTC. As protein: CASRYQGFRGEQYF.

The J gene is TRBJ2-1, the V gene TRBV28; D gene uncertain. Deletions cut 2 bases from V and 9 bases from J, with 8 bases between. The V gene's germline CDR1 is MDHEN and CDR2 SYDVKM. The CDR3 extends over 12 amino acids. The CDR3 nucleotides read TGTGCCAGCAGTTTAGTGCAGATTGAGCAGTTCTTC. Protein: CASSLVQIEQFF.

This clonotype was picked up many times. V is TRBV5-1 and J is TRBJ2-3; D is uncertain. Germline V gene lookup returns CDR1 SGHRS and CDR2 YFSETQ. The CDR3 runs 14 residues. The V end lost 1 base, the J end lost 2 bases, and 8 bases lay between the germline ends. The CDR3 region has the DNA TGCGCCAGCAGCTTGTCCGCCTCCACAGATACGCAGTATTTT. Encoded protein: CASSLSASTDTQYF.

This chain connects TRBV5-1 to TRBJ2-7, with 8 bases lining up with TRBD1. From germline, CDR1 is SGHRS and CDR2 YFSETQ. Trimming at V came to 0 bases and at J to 2 bases, leaving 4 bases not matched to a gene. The CDR3 runs 15 residues. This CDR3 reads CASSLGTGRTYEQYV. For the CDR3, the DNA is TGCGCCAGCAGCTTGGGGACAGGGCGTACCTACGAGCAGTACGTC.

The V gene is TRBV3-1, the J gene TRBJ2-1; 12 positions match TRBD1. Germline values: CDR1 LGHDT, CDR2 YNNKEL (reference sequence). V lost 4 bases and J lost 12; bases outside the gene matches: 10. This CDR3 is 15 amino acids long. CDR3 region: CASSPGGTGGMGQFF. For the CDR3, the DNA is TGTGCCAGCAGCCCAGGTGGGACAGGGGGCATGGGGCAGTTCTTC.

The chain joins TRBV7-2 to TRBJ2-4; no reliable D call. V was cut by 0 bases and J by 11 bases, with 11 bases left in between. This CDR3 contains 13 residues. The V gene's germline CDR1 is SGHTA and CDR2 FQGNSA. CDR3 residues: CASSLALVAFQYF. CDR3 in DNA: TGTGCCAGCAGCTTAGCTTTGGTCGCCTTTCAGTACTTC. Full variable domain (missing parts from reference TRBV7-2 and TRBJ2-4): GAGVSQSPSNKVTEKGKDVELRCDPISGHTALYWYRQSLGQGLEFLIYFQGNSAPDKSGLPSDRFSAERTGGSVSTLTIQRTQQEDSAVYLCASSLALVAFQYFGAGTRLSVL.

This clonotype was picked up a small number of times. This chain links TRBV5-1 with TRBJ2-1; D is perhaps TRBD1 (5 bases). The CDR3 runs 15 residues. Trimming pared 2 bases from V and 1 base from J, leaving 10 bases between. Germline V CDR1 and CDR2: SGHRS, YFSETQ. CDR3 sequence: CASSLGAASYNEQFF. Written as DNA, the CDR3 is TGCGCCAGCAGCTTAGGGGCGGCATCCTACAATGAGCAGTTCTTC.

J is TRBJ1-3 and V is TRBV7-2; D remains unclear. The CDR3 is made up of 17 amino acids. Germline assignment: CDR1 SGHTA and CDR2 FQGNSA. V lost 0 bases, J lost 0 bases, and 12 bases lay in between. In DNA, the CDR3 is TGTGCCAGCAGCTTAGCGGGTATAGGGAGCTCTGGAAACACCATATATTTT. It encodes CASSLAGIGSSGNTIYF. The full variable domain, rest sourced from reference TRBV7-2 and TRBJ1-3, is GAGVSQSPSNKVTEKGKDVELRCDPISGHTALYWYRQSLGQGLEFLIYFQGNSAPDKSGLPSDRFSAERTGGSVSTLTIQRTQQEDSAVYLCASSLAGIGSSGNTIYFGEGSWLTVV.

The genes are TRBV28 and TRBJ1-1, with 9 bases matching TRBD1. CDR1 and CDR2 from the germline V gene are MDHEN and SYDVKM. The CDR3 is 12 residues long. V was clipped by 5 bases and J by 12 bases; unmatched bases: 7. CDR3 nucleotide sequence: TGTGCCAGCAGTGGACCCGGGACAGGGTCTTTCTTT. Translating it yields CASSGPGTGSFF.

This clonotype was counted a few times. J is TRBJ1-1 and V is TRBV12-3 or TRBV12-4, with D hard to call. V was cut by 2 bases and J by 7 bases, with 8 bases left in between. The CDR3 length is 12 residues. The CDR3 DNA reads as TGTGCCAGCAGTTTATTTCTCGGTGAAGCTTTCTTT. Translated: CASSLFLGEAFF.

This clonotype was observed a few times. The rearrangement uses TRBV23-1 and TRBJ2-3; D might be TRBD1 (6 bases). TRBV23-1 is treated as an ORF (open reading frame) with a function not yet certain. Deletions cut 4 bases from V and 3 bases from J, with 17 bases between. The CDR3 extends over 16 amino acids. The CDR3 reads CASSLRPWGPTDTQYF. For the CDR3, the DNA is TGCGCCAGCAGTCTCCGCCCTTGGGGGCCGACAGATACGCAGTATTTT.

A few counts support this clonotype. The rearrangement joins TRBV11-2 to TRBJ2-5, with D tentatively TRBD1 (5 bases). The germline V gene has CDR1 SGHAT and CDR2 FQNNGV. The CDR3 runs 11 residues. V lost 0 bases to trimming and J lost 12 bases, with 8 bases between them. CDR3 coding DNA: TGTGCCAGCAGCTTAGATTCAGGGAAGTACTTC. Translation gives CASSLDSGKYF.

This clonotype was detected a few times. This chain connects TRBV6-5 to TRBJ2-1, with 7 nucleotides matching TRBD1. CDR1 and CDR2 from the germline V gene are MNHEY and SVGAGI. The J segment lost 5 bases and the V segment lost 6 bases, leaving 4 bases of the junction unmatched. This CDR3 is built from 13 residues. CDR3 bases: TGTGCCAGCAGCTCCGGGACAGACAATGAGCAGTTCTTC. Its protein product is CASSSGTDNEQFF.

This clonotype was recorded at least ten times. The rearrangement uses TRBV5-4 and TRBJ2-1; 10 positions agree with TRBD1. The CDR3 has 15 residues. J lost 4 bases, V lost 0 bases, and 1 base had no gene match. From germline, CDR1 is SGHNT and CDR2 YYREEE (reference sequence). The DNA for the CDR3 is TGTGCCAGCAGCTTGGAGGGACAGGGGTACAATGAGCAGTTCTTC. Encoded protein: CASSLEGQGYNEQFF.

This clonotype has a handful of counts. The chain links TRBV20-1 to TRBJ1-1; possible D gene TRBD1, 6 bases. The V end was cut by 3 bases, the J end by 4 bases, with 9 bases between. The CDR3 extends over 12 amino acids. From germline, CDR1 is DFQATT and CDR2 SNEGSKA (reference sequence). In nucleotides, the CDR3 is TGCAGTGCTAGGCAGGGGCCCACTGAAGCTTTCTTT. This encodes CSARQGPTEAFF.